A selection of T cell receptor beta chains follows, all from one sample in a study of T cell responses to AZD1222 COVID-19 vaccine. Assay used: immunoSEQ multiplex PCR; TCRdb lists only in-frame clones, some missing. The sample has more than 150,000 clones, 85% to 95% seen once. The material was peripheral blood, obtained on day 0 of AZD1222 vaccination. The receptors come from an adult in good health. Both conserved end residues are part of each CDR3. D genes are given only for firm matches. Clone sizes are given selectively: once, few, many, or a class where the clone is expanded.

V,J,D,size,DNA,CDR3
TRBV6-6,TRBJ1-1,.,.,TGTGCCAGCAGTTACGGTGGGAACACTGAAGCTTTCTTT,CASSYGGNTEAFF
TRBV7-9,TRBJ1-5,.,.,TGTGCCAGCAGCTTGGACGGATTGGCGAGCAATCAGCCCCAGCATTTT,CASSLDGLASNQPQHF
TRBV6-5,TRBJ1-5,.,.,TGTGCCAGCCACGCCTCTAGCAATCAGCCCCAGCATTTT,CASHASSNQPQHF
TRBV27,TRBJ2-1,.,.,TGTGCCAGCAGTCCGGGGAGCTCCTACAATGAGCAGTTCTTC,CASSPGSSYNEQFF
TRBV29-1,TRBJ1-5,.,.,TGCAGCGTTGCAGACTATAGCAATCAGCCCCAGCATTTT,CSVADYSNQPQHF
TRBV20-1,TRBJ1-6,.,.,TGCAGTGCAAGTAGGGTGGGTTCACCCCTCCACTTT,CSASRVGSPLHF
TRBV4-1,TRBJ1-1,.,.,TGCGCCAGCAGCCAAGAAGGGCCCTCCGATGAAGCTTTCTTT,CASSQEGPSDEAFF
TRBV29-1,TRBJ1-3,TRBD1,.,TGCAGCGTCAGATCGACGGGGGACAGGGACTTCTCTGGAAACACCATATATTTT,CSVRSTGDRDFSGNTIYF
TRBV19,TRBJ1-2,TRBD1,.,TGTGCCAGTAGTATAGCCGGACAGGGCAACTATGGCTACACCTTC,CASSIAGQGNYGYTF
TRBV7-8,TRBJ1-1,.,.,TGTGCCAGCAGCTTAGATGGGATTAGGTACACTGAAGCTTTCTTT,CASSLDGIRYTEAFF
TRBV4-1,TRBJ2-1,TRBD1,once,TGCGCCAGCAGCCTAGGGACAGGGTCGAATGAGCAGTTCTTC,CASSLGTGSNEQFF
TRBV19,TRBJ1-2,.,.,TGTGCCAGTAGCCCATCATTGGCCTATGGCTACACCTTC,CASSPSLAYGYTF
TRBV5-1,TRBJ1-4,.,.,TGCGCCAGCAGCTTGGAGGGTGCAGGGGTGGAAGGAAAACTGTTTTTT,CASSLEGAGVEGKLFF
TRBV28,TRBJ1-2,TRBD1,.,TGTGCCAGCAGTTCCGGGACAGGGTTGGGGTATGGCTACACCTTC,CASSSGTGLGYGYTF
TRBV4-3,TRBJ1-3,.,once,TGCGCCAGCAGCCAAGAGGTGGGGCAGGGAAACACCATATATTTT,CASSQEVGQGNTIYF
TRBV11-2,TRBJ1-3,.,.,TGTGCCAGCAGCTTAGAGTCTGGAAACACCATATATTTT,CASSLESGNTIYF
TRBV19,TRBJ2-2,.,.,TGTGCCAGTAGTATAGTAGGGGTTCCCGGGGAGCTGTTTTTT,CASSIVGVPGELFF
TRBV3-1/TRBV3-2,TRBJ1-1,.,once,TGTGCCAGCAGCCAAGCGGGGACCCTTGAAGCTTTCTTT,CASSQAGTLEAFF
TRBV7-3,TRBJ2-1,.,.,TGTGCCAGCAGCTTACTGGTGGTCCCCTCCAATGAGCAGTTCTTC,CASSLLVVPSNEQFF
TRBV4-1,TRBJ1-2,.,.,TGCGCCAGCAGCCAAGATACAGGACCTAACTATGGCTACACCTTC,CASSQDTGPNYGYTF
TRBV5-5,TRBJ2-4,.,.,TGTGCCAGCAGCTTGGTTGGACACGGTGTTTACATTCAGTACTTC,CASSLVGHGVYIQYF
TRBV12-3/TRBV12-4,TRBJ1-2,.,.,TGTGCCAGCAGGGAGCAGGGAGACTATGGCTACACCTTC,CASREQGDYGYTF
TRBV9,TRBJ1-1,.,.,TGTGCCAGCAGCGTAGGGGACAACCTGAACACTGAAGCTTTCTTT,CASSVGDNLNTEAFF
TRBV5-6,TRBJ1-2,TRBD1,.,TGTGCCAGCAGCTTCATTGCGCCCCGGACAGGAAACCACTATGGCTACACCTTC,CASSFIAPRTGNHYGYTF
TRBV2,TRBJ1-3,.,few,TGTGCCAGCAGTGAAGGCAGGGGAAACTCTGGAAACACCATATATTTT,CASSEGRGNSGNTIYF
TRBV7-8,TRBJ1-1,.,.,TGTGCCAGCAGCACCGACAGGAACACTGAAGCTTTCTTT,CASSTDRNTEAFF
TRBV5-1,TRBJ2-1,.,.,TGCGCCAGCAGCCCGGGACTTTCTAAGCCTAGGAATGAGCAGTTCTTC,CASSPGLSKPRNEQFF
TRBV5-1,TRBJ1-1,.,.,TGCGCCAGCAGCTTCGGCTTGAACACTGAAGCTTTCTTT,CASSFGLNTEAFF
TRBV14,TRBJ2-1,TRBD1,.,TGTGCCAGCAGCCATCGGACAGGGCTTTCCTACAATGAGCAGTTCTTC,CASSHRTGLSYNEQFF
TRBV20-1,TRBJ1-1,.,.,TGCAGTGCTACCTCATACACTGAAGCTTTCTTT,CSATSYTEAFF